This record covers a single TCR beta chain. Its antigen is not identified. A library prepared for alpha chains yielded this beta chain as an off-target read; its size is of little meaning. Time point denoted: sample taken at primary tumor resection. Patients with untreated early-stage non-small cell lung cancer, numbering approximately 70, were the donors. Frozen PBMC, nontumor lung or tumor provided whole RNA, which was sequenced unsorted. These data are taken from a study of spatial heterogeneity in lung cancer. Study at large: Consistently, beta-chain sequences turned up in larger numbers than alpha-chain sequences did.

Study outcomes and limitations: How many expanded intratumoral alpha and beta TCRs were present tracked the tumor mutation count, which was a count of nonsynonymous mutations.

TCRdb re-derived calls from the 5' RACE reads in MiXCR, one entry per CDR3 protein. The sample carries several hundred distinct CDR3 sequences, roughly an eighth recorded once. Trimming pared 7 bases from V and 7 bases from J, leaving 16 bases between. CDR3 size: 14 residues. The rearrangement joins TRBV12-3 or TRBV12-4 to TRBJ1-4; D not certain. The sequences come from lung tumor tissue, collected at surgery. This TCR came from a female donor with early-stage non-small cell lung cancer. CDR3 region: CASTMRLGSEKLFF. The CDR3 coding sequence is TGTGCCAGCACCATGAGGCTCGGAAGTGAAAAACTGTTTTTT.